Listed below are T cell receptor beta chains from one sample, sequenced in a study of T cells in Graves' hyperthyroidism and ophthalmopathy. MiXCR, applied by TCRdb to the multiplex PCR reads, yields one record per CDR3 protein. The sample carries under 350,000 distinct CDR3 sequences, approximately 15% recorded once. The sequenced sample was blood. These receptors originate from a woman aged 60-75 years with Graves' ophthalmopathy. Each CDR3 is given with its conserved first and last residue. D genes are given only for firm matches. Only some rows state a clone size, as once, few, many or a class for expanded clones.

j_call d_call clone_size v_call cdr3_nt cdr3_aa
TRBJ2-7 TRBD2 many TRBV2 TGTGCCAGCAGTGAGCAGACTAGCGGGTATGGGGAGCAGTACTTC CASSEQTSGYGEQYF
TRBJ2-3 TRBD2 many TRBV6-2/TRBV6-3 TGTGCCAGCACCACGACTAGCGGGAGGGGCACAGATACGCAGTATTTT CASTTTSGRGTDTQYF
TRBJ1-1 TRBD1 many TRBV3-1 TGTGCCAGCAGCCCACAGGGGAAGAACACTGAAGCTTTCTTT CASSPQGKNTEAFF
TRBJ1-6 TRBD1 many TRBV12-3/TRBV12-4 TGTGCCAGCAGTTTGGACAGGGAGGAGTCACCCCTCCACTTT CASSLDREESPLHF
TRBJ1-1 TRBD1 many TRBV20-1 TGCAGTGCTAGATCTCGGACAGGGGGCCCTGAAGCTTTCTTT CSARSRTGGPEAFF
TRBJ2-5 NA many TRBV20-1 TGCAGTGCTAGTTTTCGGGGGGCTTGGGAGACCCAGTACTTC CSASFRGAWETQYF
TRBJ2-1 NA NA TRBV12-3/TRBV12-4 TGTGCCAGCAGTCTACGATACGGACGGTTTAGCTCCTACAATGAGCAGTTCTTC CASSLRYGRFSSYNEQFF
TRBJ2-2 NA NA TRBV7-9 TGTGCCAGCAGCCCCAGCGGAGACACCGGGGAGCTGTTTTTT CASSPSGDTGELFF
TRBJ2-1 TRBD1 many TRBV29-1 TGCAGCGTCCTCCGGGACAGGGGGCTCAATGAGCAGTTCTTC CSVLRDRGLNEQFF
TRBJ2-7 TRBD2 NA TRBV20-1 TGCAGTGCTAGGGGGACTAGCGGGAGGAACGAGCAGTACTTC CSARGTSGRNEQYF
TRBJ2-1 TRBD2 many TRBV7-9 TGTGCCAGCAGCTCCGTAGGACTAGCGGTTTACAATGAGCAGTTCTTC CASSSVGLAVYNEQFF
TRBJ1-1 NA many TRBV5-1 TGCGCCAGCAGCTTGGGACATACCGAAGCTTTCTTT CASSLGHTEAFF
TRBJ2-1 TRBD2 NA TRBV7-9 TGTGCCAGCAGCTTCATAGCGGGATATGAGCAGTTCTTC CASSFIAGYEQFF
TRBJ1-5 NA few TRBV18 TGTGCCAGCTCACCACATTCGGGTCAGCCCCAGCATTTT CASSPHSGQPQHF
TRBJ2-7 TRBD2 few TRBV5-6 TGTGCCAGCAGCTTTTGGTCCGACTTAGGAGCGGGAGGGCCTATTTCCTACGAGCAGTACTTC CASSFWSDLGAGGPISYEQYF
TRBJ1-6 NA few TRBV27 TGTGCCGGGGAACAGAGGGGTTCACCCCTCCACTTT CAGEQRGSPLHF
TRBJ1-4 NA many TRBV5-1 TGCGCCAGCAGCTTGGAAGGGGGTACGGTCGAAAAACTGTTTTTT CASSLEGGTVEKLFF
TRBJ2-7 TRBD2 few TRBV4-2 TGTGCCAGCAGCCAGCAAGGTGCGGGGGACCTCTCCTACGAGCAGTACTTC CASSQQGAGDLSYEQYF
TRBJ1-6 NA NA TRBV10-3 TGTGCCATCAGTGAGCGCGATGGACAGAAGAATTCACCCCTCCACTTT CAISERDGQKNSPLHF
TRBJ1-2 TRBD1 NA TRBV4-2 TGTGCCAGCAGCCACCCAGGGGTAGGACCAGGGGGGGGTCGAGGCTACACCTTC CASSHPGVGPGGGRGYTF
TRBJ2-7 NA many TRBV5-1 TGCGCCAGCAGCTCAATTCACTCCTACGAGCAGTACTTC CASSSIHSYEQYF
TRBJ2-2 TRBD1 many TRBV24-1 TGTGCCACCAGTGCCTGGGACAGGGGAACCGGGGAGCTGTTTTTT CATSAWDRGTGELFF
TRBJ2-7 TRBD2 NA TRBV7-9 TGTGCCAGCAGCCCCATTGTCCTAGCGGGGGGCTACGAGCAGTACTTC CASSPIVLAGGYEQYF
TRBJ2-7 TRBD1 many TRBV3-1 TGTGCCAGCAGCCGGACAGGACGGGAGCAGTACTTC CASSRTGREQYF
TRBJ2-4 NA many TRBV25-1 TGTGCCAGCAGTCCGCAGAACATGAACTTAGCCAAAAACATTCAGTACTTC CASSPQNMNLAKNIQYF
TRBJ1-4 TRBD1 NA TRBV15 TGTGCCACCAGCAGAGAACCAGGGGGACGAGAAAAACTGTTTTTT CATSREPGGREKLFF
TRBJ2-1 TRBD2 many TRBV29-1 TGCAGCGTTACCGGACTAGCGGGGATCTCGTGGGACAATGAGCAGTTCTTC CSVTGLAGISWDNEQFF
TRBJ2-5 NA many TRBV7-6 TGTGCCAGCAGCCCCCGAGCGAGTCGCGAGACCCAGTACTTC CASSPRASRETQYF
TRBJ2-7 NA many TRBV7-2 TGTGCCAGCAGCTTTGGTAGCAGACTTGACGGGCAGTACTTC CASSFGSRLDGQYF
TRBJ1-6 TRBD1 NA TRBV19 TGTGCCAGTAGTCCTAGGGGACAGACGAGCTCCTATAATTCACCCCTCCACTTT CASSPRGQTSSYNSPLHF
TRBJ1-2 TRBD1 few TRBV4-1 TGCGCCAGCAGCCAATTGACAGGGTCTTATGGCTACACCTTC CASSQLTGSYGYTF